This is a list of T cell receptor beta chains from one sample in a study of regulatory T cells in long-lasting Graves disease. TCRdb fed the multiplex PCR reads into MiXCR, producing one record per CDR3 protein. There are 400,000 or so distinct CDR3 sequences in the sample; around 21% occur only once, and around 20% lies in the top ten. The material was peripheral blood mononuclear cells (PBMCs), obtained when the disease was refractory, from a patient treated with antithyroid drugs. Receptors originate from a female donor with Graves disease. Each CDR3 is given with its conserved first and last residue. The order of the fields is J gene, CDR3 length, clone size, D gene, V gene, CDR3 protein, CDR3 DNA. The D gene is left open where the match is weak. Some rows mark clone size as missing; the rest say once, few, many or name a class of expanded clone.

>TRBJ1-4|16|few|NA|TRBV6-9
CASSYSHGPTNEKLFF
TGTGCCAGCAGTTACTCACACGGGCCTACTAATGAAAAACTGTTTTTT
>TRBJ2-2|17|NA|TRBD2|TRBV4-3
CASSQDSAGDDTGELFF
TGCGCCAGCAGCCAAGATTCCGCGGGAGACGACACCGGGGAGCTGTTTTTT
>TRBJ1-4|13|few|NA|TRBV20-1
CSARDPMGVKLFF
TGCAGTGCTAGAGACCCCATGGGGGTTAAACTGTTTTTT
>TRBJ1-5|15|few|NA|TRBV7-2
CASSQIPGPHQPQHF
TGTGCCAGCAGCCAAATCCCGGGGCCGCATCAGCCCCAGCATTTT
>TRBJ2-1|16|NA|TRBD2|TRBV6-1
CASEFQAGGTYNEQFF
TGTGCCAGCGAGTTCCAAGCGGGAGGGACCTACAATGAGCAGTTCTTC
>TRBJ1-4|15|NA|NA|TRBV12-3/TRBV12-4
CASSPEEGVGEKLFF
TGTGCCAGCAGTCCCGAGGAGGGGGTTGGTGAAAAACTGTTTTTT
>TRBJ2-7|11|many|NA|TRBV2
CASSDNYEQYF
TGTGCCAGCAGTGATAACTACGAGCAGTACTTC
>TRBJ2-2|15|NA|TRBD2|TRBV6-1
CASKEREGDTGELFF
TGTGCCAGCAAAGAGCGGGAGGGGGACACCGGGGAGCTGTTTTTT
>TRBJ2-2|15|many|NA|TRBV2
CASSDSGPNTGELFF
TGTGCCAGCAGTGACAGCGGGCCGAACACCGGGGAGCTGTTTTTT
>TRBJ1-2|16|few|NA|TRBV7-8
CASSLAPGGVFYGYTF
TGTGCCAGCAGCTTAGCGCCCGGGGGCGTATTCTATGGCTACACCTTC
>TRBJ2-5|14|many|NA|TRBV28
CASSPTRQRETQYF
TGTGCCAGCAGTCCTACTAGGCAAAGGGAGACCCAGTACTTC
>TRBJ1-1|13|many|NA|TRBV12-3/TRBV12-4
CASSLDANTEAFF
TGTGCCAGCAGTTTAGACGCGAACACTGAAGCTTTCTTT
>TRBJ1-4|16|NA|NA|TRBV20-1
CSAREGRGKANEKLFF
TGCAGTGCTAGAGAGGGGCGGGGGAAGGCTAATGAAAAACTGTTTTTT
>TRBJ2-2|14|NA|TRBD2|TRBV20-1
CSVRLAGRTGELFF
TGCAGTGTAAGACTAGCGGGGCGTACCGGGGAGCTGTTTTTT
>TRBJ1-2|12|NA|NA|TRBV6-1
CAEPDLNYGYTF
TGTGCCGAGCCGGACCTCAACTATGGCTACACCTTC
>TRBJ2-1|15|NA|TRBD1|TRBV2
CASRGGQGTYNEQFF
TGTGCCAGCAGGGGTGGACAGGGAACCTACAATGAGCAGTTCTTC
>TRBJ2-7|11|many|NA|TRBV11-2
CASSAQLRQYF
TGTGCCAGCAGCGCCCAACTGAGACAGTACTTC
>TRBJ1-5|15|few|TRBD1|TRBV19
CATDSGPTGNQPQHF
TGTGCCACTGACTCAGGCCCGACAGGGAATCAGCCCCAGCATTTT
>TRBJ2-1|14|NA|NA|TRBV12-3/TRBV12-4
CASLSVLQGNEQFF
TGTGCCAGCCTGAGCGTGCTCCAGGGCAATGAGCAGTTCTTC
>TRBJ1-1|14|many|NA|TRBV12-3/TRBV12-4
CASSLGGAYTEAFF
TGTGCCAGCAGTTTGGGGGGAGCGTACACTGAAGCTTTCTTT
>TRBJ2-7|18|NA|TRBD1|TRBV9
CASSHNRDRESGTYEQYF
TGTGCCAGCAGCCACAACCGGGACAGGGAATCCGGAACCTACGAGCAGTACTTC
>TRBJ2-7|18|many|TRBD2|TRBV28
CASSPPLGAGVLEYEQYF
TGTGCCAGCAGTCCCCCGCTCGGGGCGGGAGTGCTTGAGTACGAGCAGTACTTC
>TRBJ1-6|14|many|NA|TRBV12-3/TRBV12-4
CASGKAGNNSPLHF
TGTGCCAGCGGTAAAGCGGGCAATAATTCACCCCTCCACTTT
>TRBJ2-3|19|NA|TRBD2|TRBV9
CASSLRGGLAHSSTDTQYF
TGTGCCAGCAGCCTGAGAGGGGGACTAGCGCATTCTAGCACAGATACGCAGTATTTT
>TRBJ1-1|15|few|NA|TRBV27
CASSLSSPMNTEAFF
TGTGCCAGCAGTTTATCGAGCCCGATGAACACTGAAGCTTTCTTT
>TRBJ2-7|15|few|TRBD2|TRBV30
CAWRLGLALTYEQYF
TGTGCCTGGAGACTGGGACTAGCGCTGACCTACGAGCAGTACTTC